This TCR beta chain was sequenced for a study of T-cell memory formation after mild COVID-19. Findings and limits, study-wide: CD4+ clones that contracted lay mainly in CM and EM; CD8+ ones lay in EMRA. The appearance of some responding clones in pre-infection memory suggested that cross-reactive memory joined.

Trimming shortened V by 2 bases and J by 0 bases, and 17 bases separated the two germline ends. Germline CDR1 SGHVS, CDR2 FQNEAQ. This CDR3 is 18 amino acids long. One entry per CDR3 protein, called by TCRdb with MiXCR from the 5' RACE reads. This sample has 400,000 to 450,000 distinct CDR3 sequences; 15% to 20% occur once, and the top ten carry about 22%. This clonotype was counted between two and nine times. Its antigen remains unidentified. This rearrangement joins TRBV7-8 to TRBJ1-5; D remains unclear. The sequenced material came from PBMCs or a T cell subset sorted from them (not recorded which). The sequence was obtained from a man aged 18 to 35 who had mild COVID-19 (a few samples of this study predate the infection). Cell type and time point are not known. The CDR3 coding sequence is TGTGCCAGCAGCTTATTTGGTGGACCCAGGCATAGCAATCAGCCCCAGCATTTT. This encodes CASSLFGGPRHSNQPQHF.